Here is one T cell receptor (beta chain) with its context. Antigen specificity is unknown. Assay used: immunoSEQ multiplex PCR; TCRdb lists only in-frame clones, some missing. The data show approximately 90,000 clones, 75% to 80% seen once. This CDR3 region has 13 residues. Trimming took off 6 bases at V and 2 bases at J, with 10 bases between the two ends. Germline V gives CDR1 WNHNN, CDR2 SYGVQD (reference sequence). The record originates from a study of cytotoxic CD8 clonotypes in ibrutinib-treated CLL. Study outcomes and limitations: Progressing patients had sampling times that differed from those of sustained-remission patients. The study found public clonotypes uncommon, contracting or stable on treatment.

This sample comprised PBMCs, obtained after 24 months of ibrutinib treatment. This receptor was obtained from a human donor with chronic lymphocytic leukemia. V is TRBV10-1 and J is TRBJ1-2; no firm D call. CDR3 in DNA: TGCGCCAGCAGCGATGGACTAAACTATGGCTACACCTTC. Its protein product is CASSDGLNYGYTF.